This TCR beta chain was sequenced in a study of T cell responses to AZD1222 COVID-19 vaccine. Whole-study findings and limits: It should be noted that donors were predominantly white British and more often female, and clonal diversity was possibly underestimated. The CD4 TCRs associated with vaccination extended across spike and predominated at 160-218 and 743-854. Just a handful of people given AZD1222 tested seropositive at baseline.

Remarks on this clone: Its target is not known.

V was shortened by 8 bases and J by 3 bases, with 14 bases between the two germline ends. The CDR3 is 14 amino acids. Looked up from germline, CDR1 is MNHEY and CDR2 is SVGAGI. Data came from immunoSEQ multiplex PCR; TCRdb stores just in-frame clones and leaves some out. The sample includes roughly 130,000 clones, roughly 88% of them seen just once. The sequence was collected from an adult in good health. V gene TRBV6-5 combines with J gene TRBJ1-3; D gene unclear. Sequenced here: peripheral blood, sampled on day 0 of AZD1222 vaccination. The CDR3 DNA reads as TGTGCCAGCTGGGCCGGGCGCGGTGGAAACACCATATATTTT. Encoded protein: CASWAGRGGNTIYF.